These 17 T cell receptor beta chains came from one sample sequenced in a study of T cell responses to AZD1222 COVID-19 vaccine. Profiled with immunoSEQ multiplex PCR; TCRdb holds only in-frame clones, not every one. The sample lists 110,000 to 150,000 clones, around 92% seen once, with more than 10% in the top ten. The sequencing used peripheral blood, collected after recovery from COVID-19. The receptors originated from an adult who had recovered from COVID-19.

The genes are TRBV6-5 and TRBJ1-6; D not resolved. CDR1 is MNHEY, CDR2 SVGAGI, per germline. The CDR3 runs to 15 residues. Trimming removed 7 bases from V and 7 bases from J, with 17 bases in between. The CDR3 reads CASNGRTAGNSPLHF. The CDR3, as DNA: TGTGCCAGCAACGGACGGACCGCTGGGAATTCACCCCTCCACTTT.

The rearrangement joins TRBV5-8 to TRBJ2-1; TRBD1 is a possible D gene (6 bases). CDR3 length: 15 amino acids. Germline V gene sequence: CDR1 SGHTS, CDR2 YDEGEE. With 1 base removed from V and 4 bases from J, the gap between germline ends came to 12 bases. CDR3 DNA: TGTGCCAGCAGCTTGTGGGCAGGGGAGTACAATGAGCAGTTCTTC. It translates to CASSLWAGEYNEQFF.

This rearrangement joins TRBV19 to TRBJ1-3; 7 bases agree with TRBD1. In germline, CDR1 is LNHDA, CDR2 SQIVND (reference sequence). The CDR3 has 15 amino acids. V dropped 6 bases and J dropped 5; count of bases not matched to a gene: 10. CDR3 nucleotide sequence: TGTGCCAGTAGCATGACAGGGAAGTACAGAAACACCATATATTTT. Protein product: CASSMTGKYRNTIYF.

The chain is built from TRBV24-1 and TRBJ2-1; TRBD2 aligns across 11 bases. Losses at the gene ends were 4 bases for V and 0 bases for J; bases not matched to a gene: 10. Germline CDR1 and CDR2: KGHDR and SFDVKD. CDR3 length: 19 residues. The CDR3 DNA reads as TGTGCCACCAGTGACCCGGGACTAGCGGAACCAGGCTCCTACAATGAGCAGTTCTTC. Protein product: CATSDPGLAEPGSYNEQFF.

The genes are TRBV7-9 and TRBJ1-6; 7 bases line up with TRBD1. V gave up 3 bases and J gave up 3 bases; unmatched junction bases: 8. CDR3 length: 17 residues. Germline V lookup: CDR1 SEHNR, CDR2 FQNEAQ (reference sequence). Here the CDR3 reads CASSFFTGAVYNSPLHF. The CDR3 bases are TGTGCCAGCAGCTTCTTTACAGGGGCGGTCTATAATTCACCCCTCCACTTT.

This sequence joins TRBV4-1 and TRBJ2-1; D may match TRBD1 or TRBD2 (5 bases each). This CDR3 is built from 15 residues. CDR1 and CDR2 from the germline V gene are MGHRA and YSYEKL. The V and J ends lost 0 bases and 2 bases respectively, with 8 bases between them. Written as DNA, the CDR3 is TGCGCCAGCAGCCAAGATTGGGGGACCTACAATGAGCAGTTCTTC. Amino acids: CASSQDWGTYNEQFF.

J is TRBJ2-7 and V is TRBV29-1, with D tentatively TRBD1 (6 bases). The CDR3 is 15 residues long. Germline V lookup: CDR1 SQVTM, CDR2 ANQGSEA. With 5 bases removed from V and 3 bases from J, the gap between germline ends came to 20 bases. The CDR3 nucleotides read TGCAGCGTTCCATCGGACAGTACCACTGGCTACGAGCAGTACTTC. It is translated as CSVPSDSTTGYEQYF.

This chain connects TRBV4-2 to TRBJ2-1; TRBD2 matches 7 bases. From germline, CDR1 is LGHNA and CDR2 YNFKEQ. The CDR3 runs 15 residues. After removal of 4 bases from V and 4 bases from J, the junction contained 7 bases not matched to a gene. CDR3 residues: CASSPLAQDYNEQFF. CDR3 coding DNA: TGTGCCAGCAGCCCACTAGCGCAAGATTACAATGAGCAGTTCTTC.

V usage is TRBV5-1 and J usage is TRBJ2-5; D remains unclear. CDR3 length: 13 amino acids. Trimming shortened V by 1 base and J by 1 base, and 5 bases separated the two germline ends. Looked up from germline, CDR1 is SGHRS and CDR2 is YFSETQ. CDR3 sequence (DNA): TGCGCCAGCAGCTTGAAGCCCCAAGAGACCCAGTACTTC. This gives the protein CASSLKPQETQYF.

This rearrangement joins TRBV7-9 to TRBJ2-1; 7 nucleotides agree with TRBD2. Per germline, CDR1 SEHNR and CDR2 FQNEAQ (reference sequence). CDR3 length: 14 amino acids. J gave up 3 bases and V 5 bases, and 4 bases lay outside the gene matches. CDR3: CASSHTSDYNEQFF. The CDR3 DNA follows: TGTGCCAGCAGCCACACTAGCGACTACAATGAGCAGTTCTTC.

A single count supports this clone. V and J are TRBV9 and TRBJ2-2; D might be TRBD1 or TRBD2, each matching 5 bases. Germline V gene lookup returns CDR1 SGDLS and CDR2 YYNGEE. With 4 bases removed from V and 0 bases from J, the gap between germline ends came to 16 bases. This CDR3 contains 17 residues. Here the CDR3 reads CASSSPSGTANTGELFF. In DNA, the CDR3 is TGTGCCAGCAGCTCACCCTCCGGGACGGCGAACACCGGGGAGCTGTTTTTT.

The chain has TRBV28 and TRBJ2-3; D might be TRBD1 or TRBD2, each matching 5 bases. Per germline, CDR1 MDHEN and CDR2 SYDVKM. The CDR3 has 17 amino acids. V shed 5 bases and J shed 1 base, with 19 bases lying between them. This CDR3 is CASSTPGTFQGTDTQYF. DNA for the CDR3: TGTGCCAGCAGTACCCCCGGGACGTTCCAGGGCACAGATACGCAGTATTTT.

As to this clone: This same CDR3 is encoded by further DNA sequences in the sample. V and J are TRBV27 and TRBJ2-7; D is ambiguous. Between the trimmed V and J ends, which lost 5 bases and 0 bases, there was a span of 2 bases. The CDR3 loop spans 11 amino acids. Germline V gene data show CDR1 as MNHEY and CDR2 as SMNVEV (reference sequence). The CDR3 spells CASSSSYEQYF. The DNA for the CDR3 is TGTGCCAGCAGTAGCTCCTACGAGCAGTACTTC.

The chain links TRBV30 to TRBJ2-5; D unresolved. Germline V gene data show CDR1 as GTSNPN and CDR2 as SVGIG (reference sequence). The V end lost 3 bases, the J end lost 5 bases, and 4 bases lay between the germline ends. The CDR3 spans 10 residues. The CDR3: CAWRRETQYF. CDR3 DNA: TGTGCCTGGAGACGGGAGACCCAGTACTTC.

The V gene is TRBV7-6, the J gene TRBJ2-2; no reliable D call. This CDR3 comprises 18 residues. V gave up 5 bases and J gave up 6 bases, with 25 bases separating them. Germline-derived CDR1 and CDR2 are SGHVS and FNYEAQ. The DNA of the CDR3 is TGTGCCAGCAGCCCAGCCCAACCTGGGTCTTTGTATGCCGGGGAGCTGTTTTTT. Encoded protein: CASSPAQPGSLYAGELFF.

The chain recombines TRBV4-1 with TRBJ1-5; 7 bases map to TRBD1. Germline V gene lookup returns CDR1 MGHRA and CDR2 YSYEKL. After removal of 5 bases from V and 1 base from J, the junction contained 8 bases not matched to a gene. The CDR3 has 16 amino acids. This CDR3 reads CASSSTGVMSNQPQHF. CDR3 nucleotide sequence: TGCGCCAGCAGCTCAACAGGGGTGATGAGCAATCAGCCCCAGCATTTT.

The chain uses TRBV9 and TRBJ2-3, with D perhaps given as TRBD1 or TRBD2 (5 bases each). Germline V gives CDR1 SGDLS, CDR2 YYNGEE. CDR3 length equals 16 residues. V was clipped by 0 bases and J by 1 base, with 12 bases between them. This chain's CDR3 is CASSVAVRDGTDTQYF. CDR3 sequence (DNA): TGTGCCAGCAGCGTAGCTGTGAGGGACGGCACAGATACGCAGTATTTT.